This TCR beta chain was profiled in a study of cytomegalovirus exposure and HLA in healthy donors. From germline, CDR1 is SQVTM and CDR2 ANQGSEA. The V and J ends lost 1 base and 4 bases respectively, with 7 bases between them. The CDR3 extends over 13 amino acids. Primers included in the PCR were 60 Vbeta and 13 Jbeta primers. Some clones are missing from TCRdb's copy, which holds only in-frame ones; the method was immunoSEQ multiplex PCR. The table has fewer than 110,000 clones, around 77% seen once. The chain combines TRBV29-1 with TRBJ2-2, with D perhaps TRBD2 (5 bases). This TCR was sampled from a man between 18 and 35 years old in good health and CMV-seronegative. Sequenced sample: PBMCs. The CDR3 DNA reads TGCAGCGTTGAAGGAGGGAGCACCGGGGAGCTGTTTTTT. It specifies CSVEGGSTGELFF.